Sequencing of this T cell receptor (beta chain) was carried out in a study of preoperative IRX-2 immunotherapy in early breast cancer. Libraries were prepared by immunoSEQ multiplex PCR; TCRdb keeps only in-frame clonotypes and omits some of them. In the table there are 30,000 to 35,000 clones, 90% to 95% of which are singletons. The CDR3 contains 14 residues. After removal of 6 bases from V and 4 bases from J, the junction contained 9 bases not matched to a gene. CDR1 SNHLY and CDR2 FYNNEI come from the germline V gene. As to treatment: preoperative locoregional IRX-2 cytokine immunotherapy. Samples came from a phase Ib trial of preoperative locoregional IRX-2 cytokine immunotherapy.

This specimen was taken from a patient treated with IRX-2 immunotherapy. This chain links TRBV2 with TRBJ2-7; the match to TRBD1 covers 7 bases. The sequence was obtained from a human donor with breast cancer. The DNA for the CDR3 is TGTGCCAGCAGGAGACAGGGAACCAAGTACGAGCAGTACTTC. Translating gives CASRRQGTKYEQYF.